This entry describes one T cell receptor beta chain. Its cognate antigen is unknown. CDR1 SGHRS and CDR2 YFSETQ come from the germline V gene. The V gene end was trimmed by 2 bases and the J gene end by 6 bases; junction bases not matched to a gene: 7. CDR3 length: 15 amino acids. The data originate from a study of shared clonotypes between healthy human individuals. On the study more broadly: The plates for each donor numbered three CD4 naive, three CD4 memory, two CD8 naive and one CD8 memory. Study findings and constraints: Compared with memory subsets, naive subsets generally had larger estimated richness.

Produced via immunoSEQ multiplex PCR; TCRdb's table is partial and in-frame only. The sample shows about 2.3 million clones, 80% to 95% of them seen only once. The TCR was taken from a man between 18 and 35 years old in good health. Some clones in this sample may be carry-over from other donors' samples. This chain joins TRBV5-1 and TRBJ2-7, with 11 bases fitting TRBD1. Specimen: naive CD4+ T cells from PBMCs. Noted subset: CD45RA+ positively selected. CDR3 region: CASSFGQGAYGEQYF. The CDR3 DNA sequence: TGCGCCAGCAGCTTTGGACAGGGGGCTTATGGCGAGCAGTACTTC.